This T cell receptor (beta chain) was sequenced for a study of early T cells in non-severe SARS-CoV-2 infection. The germline gives CDR1 MNHEY, CDR2 SVGAGI. Trimming stripped 6 bases from V and 4 bases from J, with 8 bases between. This CDR3 comprises 12 residues. TCRdb used MiXCR to reprocess the 5' RACE reads, holding one entry per CDR3 protein. Altogether roughly 45,000 distinct CDR3 sequences are present, around 10% being singletons, with the ten largest covering 21%. J is TRBJ2-3 and V is TRBV6-5; D is undetermined. The receptor was derived from an adult who was a healthcare worker with PCR-confirmed SARS-CoV-2 infection or an uninfected control (not recorded which). Sequenced input: whole blood. The CDR3 loop is CASSHESDTQYF. CDR3 bases: TGTGCCAGCAGCCACGAATCAGATACGCAGTATTTT.